This T cell receptor beta chain came from a study of blood T cell repertoires in COVID-19. Method: immunoSEQ multiplex PCR; TCRdb's copy keeps in-frame clones and lacks some. The table lists tens of thousands of clones, roughly nine tenths of them singletons, with roughly 8% in the top ten. Germline V CDR1 and CDR2: ENHRY, SYGVKD. The V gene end was trimmed by 10 bases and the J gene end by 4 bases; junction bases not matched to a gene: 10. The CDR3 extends over 14 amino acids. This rearrangement joins TRBV10-3 to TRBJ2-3; TRBD1 matches at 8 bases. What was sequenced was peripheral blood. The TCR was taken from a woman between 65 and 79 years old with active COVID-19. In DNA, the CDR3 is TGTGCCACCACAAGGGACAGGTCCTCAGATACGCAGTATTTT. Its translation: CATTRDRSSDTQYF.